This T cell receptor (beta chain) was sequenced in a study of shared clonotypes between healthy human individuals. The germline gives CDR1 MNHNS, CDR2 SASEGT. The V end was cut by 5 bases, the J end by 5 bases, with 10 bases between. The CDR3 consists of 13 residues. The assay was immunoSEQ multiplex PCR, and TCRdb's table has in-frame clones only and misses some. The table lists about 2,200,000 clones, approximately 94% of them singletons. Naive CD8 cells, CD45RO-negative and positively selected for CCR7, excluded terminally differentiated effector memory CD45RA+ cells. This sequence originates from a man younger than 35 in good health. Some clones in this sample may be carry-over from other donors' samples. The sample was naive CD8+ T cells from PBMCs. This sequence joins TRBV6-1 and TRBJ2-1; D is ambiguous. In DNA form, the CDR3 reads TGTGCCAGCAGTCCCCGCCGAGACAATGAGCAGTTCTTC. It translates to CASSPRRDNEQFF.